The clone carrying this TCR beta chain was observed many times. Its antigen is not known. CDR3 length: 12 amino acids. Trimming left V 6 bases short and J 3 bases short, with 10 bases between. CDR1 and CDR2 from the germline V gene are SQVTM and ANQGSEA. This specimen belongs to a study of beta chain features in type 1 diabetes. Findings of the study overall: A potential influence of HLA type upon TCRB rearrangement remained unresolved herein. Although PCR might favor shorter templates, it would do so equally in patients and controls. Within each of all four CD4+ subsets, Type 1 diabetes patients had TCRB CDR3s that were moderately but significantly shorter.

The entirety of the isolated RNA underwent reverse transcription, so expressed TCRB transcripts were sequenced. The assay was immunoSEQ multiplex PCR, and TCRdb's table has in-frame clones only and misses some. Of about 190,000 clones in the sample, roughly 7.1% are singletons; the top ten hold about 1%. The rearrangement uses TRBV29-1 and TRBJ2-3; D possibly corresponds to TRBD1 (6 bases). The sequence derives from a woman aged 40 to 55 with type 1 diabetes. Sequencing was performed on central memory CD4+ T cells from blood. The CDR3 protein is CSVDGQTDTQYF. The CDR3, as DNA: TGCAGCGTCGACGGACAGACAGATACGCAGTATTTT.